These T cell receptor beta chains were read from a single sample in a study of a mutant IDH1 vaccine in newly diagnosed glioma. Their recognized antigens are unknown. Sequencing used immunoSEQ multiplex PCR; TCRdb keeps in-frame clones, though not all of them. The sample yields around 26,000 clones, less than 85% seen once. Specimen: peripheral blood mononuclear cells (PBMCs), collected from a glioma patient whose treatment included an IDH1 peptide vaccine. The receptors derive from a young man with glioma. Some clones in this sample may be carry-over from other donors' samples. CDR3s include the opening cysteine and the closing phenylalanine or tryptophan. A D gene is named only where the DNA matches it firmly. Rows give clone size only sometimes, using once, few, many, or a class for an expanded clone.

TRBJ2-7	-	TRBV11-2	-	TGTGCCAGCAGCTTAGACAGCTACGAGCAGTACTTC	CASSLDSYEQYF
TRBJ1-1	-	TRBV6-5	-	TGTGCCAGCAGGACCCTTACAGGGTCGCCGGTTGAAGCTTTCTTT	CASRTLTGSPVEAFF
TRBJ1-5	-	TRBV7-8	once	TGTGCCAGCAGCCGTCACAGGGAGGGGGGCAATCAGCCCCAGCATTTT	CASSRHREGGNQPQHF
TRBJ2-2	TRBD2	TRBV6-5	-	TGTGCCAGCAGAACCCCGACTAGCCCCGGGGAGCTGTTTTTT	CASRTPTSPGELFF
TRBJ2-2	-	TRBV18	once	TGTGCCAGCTCACCACTAGGACTACCGAACACCGGGGAGCTGTTTTTT	CASSPLGLPNTGELFF
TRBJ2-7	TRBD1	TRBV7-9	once	TGTGCCAGCAGCCATGGACAGGGGCTAAGGTACGAGCAGTACTTC	CASSHGQGLRYEQYF
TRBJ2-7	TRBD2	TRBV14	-	TGTGCCAGCAGCCACTTAGCGGGGATGCAATACGAGCAGTACTTC	CASSHLAGMQYEQYF
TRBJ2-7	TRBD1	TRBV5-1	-	TGCGCCAGCAGCTGGGGACAGGGGGTCTACGAGCAGTACTTC	CASSWGQGVYEQYF
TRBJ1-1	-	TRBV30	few	TGTGCCTGGCGTCCCTACAGGAACACTGAAGCTTTCTTT	CAWRPYRNTEAFF
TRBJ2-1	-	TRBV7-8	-	TGTGCCAGCAGCCACGGGACTGGGCGGTGGAGGAGAGAGCAGTTCTTC	CASSHGTGRWRREQFF
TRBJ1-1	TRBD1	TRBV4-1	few	TGCGCCAGCAGCCACCTAACAGGGGGCCGGAACACTGAAGCTTTCTTT	CASSHLTGGRNTEAFF
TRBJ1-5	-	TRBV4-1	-	TGCGCCAGCAGCCGAGAGGAGGTGCGGGATCAGCCCCAGCATTTT	CASSREEVRDQPQHF
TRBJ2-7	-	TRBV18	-	TGTGCCAGCTCTTCGGAATACGAGCAGTACTTC	CASSSEYEQYF
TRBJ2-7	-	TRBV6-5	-	TGTGCCAGCAGCAACGAAAGAGTTTCTCTCTACGAGCAGTACTTC	CASSNERVSLYEQYF
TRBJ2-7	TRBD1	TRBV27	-	TGTGCCAGCAGTTTAATGAGTGAGACAGGGGTATCCGAGCAGTACTTC	CASSLMSETGVSEQYF
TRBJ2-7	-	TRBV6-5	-	TGTGCCAGCAGTCCCCACGGAGACAGTACAGAGCAGTACTTC	CASSPHGDSTEQYF
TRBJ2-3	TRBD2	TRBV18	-	TGTGCCAGCTCACCCGGACGATTAGCGGGGGGGCGGTCAGATACGCAGTATTTT	CASSPGRLAGGRSDTQYF
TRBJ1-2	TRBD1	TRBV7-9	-	TGTGCCAGCAGCTTGGGGCTATTGGGACAGGTTTTCTATGGCTACACCTTC	CASSLGLLGQVFYGYTF
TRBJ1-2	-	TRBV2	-	TGTGCCAGCACCAGGGACGGTGGCTACACCTTC	CASTRDGGYTF
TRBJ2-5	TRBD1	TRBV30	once	TGTGCCTGGAGTCCTGATCTGCGGGACAGGGTTCGGAAAGAGACCCAGTACTTC	CAWSPDLRDRVRKETQYF